This T cell receptor (beta chain) is from a study of cytomegalovirus exposure and HLA in healthy donors. As for the study in general: There were some 120 million unique TCR beta sequences, drawn from approximately 180 million T cells, in an earlier analysis. Study conclusions and caveats: Productive status was seen about 90% or about 30% of the time for most TCR beta V segments in an earlier analysis. Most TCR sequences were seen very rarely across donors, but some public TCRs occurred in many.

Concerning this clone: The antigen remains undetermined.

PCR amplification relied on 60 Vbeta primers (plus 13 Jbeta primers). The data were produced by immunoSEQ multiplex PCR, yet TCRdb's version contains in-frame clones alone and is incomplete. The sample contains 270,000 or so clones, roughly 88% of which appear only once. The receptor was isolated from a man between 40 and 49 years old in good health and CMV-seropositive. The sequenced sample was PBMCs.

CDR3 DNA: TGTGCCATCCACCCCGGGACTAGCAAATTCTACGAGCAGTACTTC. The encoded protein is CAIHPGTSKFYEQYF. The V call is TRBV7-9, the J call TRBJ2-7; TRBD2 agrees at 9 bases. Trimming at V came to 10 bases and at J to 3 bases, leaving 13 bases not matched to a gene. Per the germline V gene, CDR1 is SEHNR and CDR2 is FQNEAQ (reference sequence). The CDR3 totals 15 residues.